The entry below describes one T cell receptor beta chain. Using immunoSEQ multiplex PCR, the repertoire was profiled, and TCRdb retains in-frame clones only, with some absent. The data hold some 1 million clones, with approximately 76% observed a single time. This sample is drawn from a study of shared clonotypes between healthy human individuals. This CDR3 has 13 amino acids. V lost 5 bases and J lost 0, with 8 bases in between. Germline V lookup: CDR1 KGHSH, CDR2 LQKENI. The material sequenced was memory CD4+ T cells sorted from blood. Documented subset: CD45RA-negative fraction. The receptor comes from a young man in good health. V gene TRBV18 combines with J gene TRBJ2-7, with D hard to call. The CDR3 DNA is TGTGCCAGCTCAGCACTAAGCTCCTACGAGCAGTACTTC. Translating gives CASSALSSYEQYF. The full variable domain, rest sourced from reference TRBV18 and TRBJ2-7, is NAGVMQNPRHLVRRRGQEARLRCSPMKGHSHVYWYRQLPEEGLKFMVYLQKENIIDESGMPKERFSAEFPKEGPSILRIQQVVRGDSAAYFCASSALSSYEQYFGPGTRLTVT.